A selection of T cell receptor beta chains follows, all from one sample in a study of technical replicates of blood from several donors. The assay was immunoSEQ multiplex PCR, and TCRdb's table has in-frame clones only and misses some. The table shows tens of thousands of clones, with 85% to 95% occurring only once. Specimen: T cells isolated from PBMCs. These receptors all come from a human donor in good health. The CDR3 runs from the conserved cysteine through the conserved F or W. The order of the fields is clone size, J gene, V gene, D gene, CDR3 DNA, CDR3 protein. A D gene is named only where the DNA matches it firmly. Clone sizes are given selectively: once, few, many, or a class where the clone is expanded.

>-|TRBJ2-3|TRBV5-1|TRBD2
TGCGCCAGCAGCAAAGCGGGAGATTTAAATACGCAGTATTTT
CASSKAGDLNTQYF
>-|TRBJ1-1|TRBV5-1|-
TGCGCCAGCTCCGGGACACCGAACACTGAAGCTTTCTTT
CASSGTPNTEAFF
>-|TRBJ2-3|TRBV19|-
TGTGCCAGTAGTCAATCGGGGGGCCTTCTTTCCCACACAGATACGCAGTATTTT
CASSQSGGLLSHTDTQYF
>once|TRBJ1-1|TRBV6-5|-
TGTGCCAGCAGTTTGTTGTATCGACAGGAAAACACTGAAGCTTTCTTT
CASSLLYRQENTEAFF
>-|TRBJ2-7|TRBV28|-
TGTGCCAGCATCTCCCCGCGCACCTACGAGCAGTACTTC
CASISPRTYEQYF
>-|TRBJ2-1|TRBV11-3|TRBD2
TGTGCCAGCAGCCCCCGCGGGAGGAATGAGCAGTTCTTC
CASSPRGRNEQFF
>-|TRBJ1-1|TRBV11-3|TRBD1
TGTGCCAGCAGCTTAGTATCGCAGGGGGGGAACACTGAAGCTTTCTTT
CASSLVSQGGNTEAFF
>-|TRBJ1-1|TRBV4-1|-
TGCGCCAGCAACCTGAGAAGCGGGGCCAGGGAAGCTTTCTTT
CASNLRSGAREAFF
>-|TRBJ2-7|TRBV5-1|-
TGCGCCAGCAGCTTCGACGGACTTCCCGCCTACGAGCAGTACTTC
CASSFDGLPAYEQYF
>-|TRBJ2-3|TRBV29-1|-
TGCAGCGTTGGACGGGGCACAGATACGCAGTATTTT
CSVGRGTDTQYF
>-|TRBJ1-1|TRBV9|TRBD1
TGTGCCAGCAGCGTAGATTTCGTGGACAGGGTGACTGAAGCTTTCTTT
CASSVDFVDRVTEAFF
>-|TRBJ1-2|TRBV5-1|-
TGCGCCAGCAGCTTGGCCGGGGACAACGACTATGGCTACACCTTC
CASSLAGDNDYGYTF
>-|TRBJ2-5|TRBV10-3|TRBD1
TGTGCCATCGGGGACGTACAGGGGTACCAAGAGACCCAGTACTTC
CAIGDVQGYQETQYF
>-|TRBJ1-4|TRBV29-1|-
TGCAGCGTTGAGATTGGGTTCGGGTCGGCTGAAAAACTGTTTTTT
CSVEIGFGSAEKLFF
>-|TRBJ2-7|TRBV2|TRBD1
TGTGCCAGCAAGGTCCTCCCCTGGGCCCGTACCCCAGACAGGGGGTCATACGAGCAGTACTTC
CASKVLPWARTPDRGSYEQYF
>-|TRBJ2-2|TRBV10-3|-
TGTGCCATCAGTGGGGGGGCGAACACCGGGGAGCTGTTTTTT
CAISGGANTGELFF
>once|TRBJ2-1|TRBV27|TRBD2
TGTGCCAGCAGTTCCGGGACTAGCGGGTACAATGAGCAGTTCTTC
CASSSGTSGYNEQFF
>-|TRBJ2-6|TRBV13|-
TGTGCCAGCAGCTTTTCCTTAGCTGGGGCCAACGTCCTGACTTTC
CASSFSLAGANVLTF
>-|TRBJ1-4|TRBV2|-
TGTGCCAGCCTCGGACAGCTGGATGAAAAACTGTTTTTT
CASLGQLDEKLFF